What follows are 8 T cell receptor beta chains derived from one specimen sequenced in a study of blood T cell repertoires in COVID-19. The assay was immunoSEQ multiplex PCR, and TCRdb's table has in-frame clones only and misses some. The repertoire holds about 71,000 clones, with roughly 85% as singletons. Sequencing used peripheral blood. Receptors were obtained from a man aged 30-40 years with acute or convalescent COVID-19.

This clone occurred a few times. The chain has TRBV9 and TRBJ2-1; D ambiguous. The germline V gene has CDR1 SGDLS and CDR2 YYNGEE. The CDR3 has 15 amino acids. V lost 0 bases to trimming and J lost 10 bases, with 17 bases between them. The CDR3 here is CASSVATTRSQEQFF. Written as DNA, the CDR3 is TGTGCCAGCAGCGTAGCTACGACTCGCTCTCAAGAGCAGTTCTTC.

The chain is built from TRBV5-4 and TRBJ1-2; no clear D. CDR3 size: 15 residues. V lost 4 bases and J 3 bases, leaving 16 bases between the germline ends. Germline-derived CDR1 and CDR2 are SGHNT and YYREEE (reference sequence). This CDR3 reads CASSPRTPYDYGYTF. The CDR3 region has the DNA TGTGCCAGCAGCCCGAGGACTCCTTACGACTATGGCTACACCTTC.

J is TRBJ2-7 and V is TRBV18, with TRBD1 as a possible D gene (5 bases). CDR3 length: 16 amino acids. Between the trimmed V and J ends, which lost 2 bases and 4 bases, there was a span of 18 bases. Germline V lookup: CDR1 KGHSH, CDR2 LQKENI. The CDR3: CASSPGFVSGWYEQYV. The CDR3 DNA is TGTGCCAGCTCACCAGGTTTCGTATCAGGGTGGTACGAGCAGTACGTC.

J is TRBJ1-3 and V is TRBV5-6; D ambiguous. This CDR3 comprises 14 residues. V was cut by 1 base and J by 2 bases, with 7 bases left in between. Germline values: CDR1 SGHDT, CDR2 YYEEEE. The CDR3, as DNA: TGTGCCAGCAGCTTGTTTGGAGCTGGAAACACCATATATTTT. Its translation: CASSLFGAGNTIYF.

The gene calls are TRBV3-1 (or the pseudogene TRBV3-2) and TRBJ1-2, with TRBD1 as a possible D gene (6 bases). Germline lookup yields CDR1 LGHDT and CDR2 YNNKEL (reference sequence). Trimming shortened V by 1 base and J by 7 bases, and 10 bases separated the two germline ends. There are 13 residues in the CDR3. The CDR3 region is CASSQAGRGGYTF. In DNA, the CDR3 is TGTGCCAGCAGCCAAGCTGGCAGGGGTGGCTACACCTTC.

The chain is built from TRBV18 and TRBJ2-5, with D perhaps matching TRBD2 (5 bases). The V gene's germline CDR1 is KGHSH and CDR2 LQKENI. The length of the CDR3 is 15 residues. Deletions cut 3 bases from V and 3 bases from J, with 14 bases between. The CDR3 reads CASSPRRTAEETQYF. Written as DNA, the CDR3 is TGTGCCAGCTCACCGAGGAGGACGGCTGAAGAGACCCAGTACTTC. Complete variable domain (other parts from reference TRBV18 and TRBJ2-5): NAGVMQNPRHLVRRRGQEARLRCSPMKGHSHVYWYRQLPEEGLKFMVYLQKENIIDESGMPKERFSAEFPKEGPSILRIQQVVRGDSAAYFCASSPRRTAEETQYFGPGTRLLVL.

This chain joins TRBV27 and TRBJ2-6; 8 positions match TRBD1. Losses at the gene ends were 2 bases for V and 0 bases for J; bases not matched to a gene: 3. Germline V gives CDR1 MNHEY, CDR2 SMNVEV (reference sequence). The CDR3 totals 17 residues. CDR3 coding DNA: TGTGCCAGCAGTTTAGGTGGGACAGGCTCTGGGGCCAACGTCCTGACTTTC. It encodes CASSLGGTGSGANVLTF.

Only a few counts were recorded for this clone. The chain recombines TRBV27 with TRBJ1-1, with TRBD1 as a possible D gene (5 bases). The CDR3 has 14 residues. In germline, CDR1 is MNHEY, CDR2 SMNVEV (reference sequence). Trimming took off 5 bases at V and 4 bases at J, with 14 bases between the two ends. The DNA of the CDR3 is TGTGCCAGCAGTCACCGGCGGACAAGCACTGAAGCTTTCTTT. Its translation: CASSHRRTSTEAFF.